This T cell receptor (beta chain) was retrieved from a study of T cell changes during pregnancy in multiple sclerosis. The method was immunoSEQ multiplex PCR; TCRdb's version includes in-frame clones alone and lacks a portion of them. This sample has tens of thousands of clones, with 80% to 95% found just once. Germline V lookup: CDR1 SEHNR, CDR2 FQNEAQ (reference sequence). Trimming took off 3 bases at V and 3 bases at J, with 7 bases between the two ends. CDR3 size: 13 residues. This TCR derives from a female donor with multiple sclerosis, enrolled in a pregnancy study. The chain combines TRBV7-9 with TRBJ2-3; D uncertain. The sample consisted of peripheral blood, taken in the second trimester of pregnancy. DNA of the CDR3: TGTGCCAGCAGCTTCGATGCGACAGATACGCAGTATTTT. It translates to CASSFDATDTQYF.